The 26 T cell receptor beta chains presented below share a single source sample, sequenced in a study of identical twins. One entry per CDR3 protein, called by TCRdb with MiXCR from the 5' RACE reads. The sample records hundreds of thousands of distinct CDR3 sequences, roughly 6% being singletons. Input material: naive T cells sorted from blood. The receptors were sampled from a young man in good health.

This clonotype was observed a handful of times. This chain connects TRBV11-2 to TRBJ2-7; D possibly uses TRBD1 or TRBD2 (6 bases each). Trimming cost V 0 bases and J 0 bases, with 9 bases left between them. The CDR3 length is 15 residues. In germline, CDR1 is SGHAT, CDR2 FQNNGV. CDR3 nucleotide sequence: TGTGCCAGCAGCTTAGATCCGGGGGCCTCCTACGAGCAGTACTTC. Encoded protein: CASSLDPGASYEQYF.

This clonotype was detected many times. The J gene is TRBJ2-3, the V gene TRBV12-3 or TRBV12-4; the match to TRBD2 covers 12 bases. The CDR3 totals 16 residues. V was pared by 6 bases and J by 1 base, with 5 bases of the junction left unmatched. The CDR3 loop reads CASRTSGSPRTDTQYF. The CDR3 DNA is TGTGCCAGCAGGACTAGCGGGAGTCCTCGCACAGATACGCAGTATTTT.

This chain links TRBV11-1 with TRBJ2-7; D is perhaps TRBD1 (6 bases). V was shortened by 4 bases and J by 6 bases, with 19 bases between the two germline ends. The germline V gene has CDR1 SGHAT and CDR2 FQDESV (reference sequence). This CDR3 spans 15 amino acids. This CDR3 reads CASSYTSSGALEQYF. Written as DNA, the CDR3 is TGTGCCAGCAGCTATACTAGTTCAGGGGCCCTCGAGCAGTACTTC.

Here the CDR3 DNA reads TGCGCCAGCAGGGTCCTATCTGTGGAGACCCAGTACTTC. It codes for CASRVLSVETQYF. The J gene is TRBJ2-5, the V gene TRBV5-1; D gene uncertain. V was pared by 5 bases and J by 5 bases, with 13 bases between. CDR1 is SGHRS, CDR2 YFSETQ, per germline. The length of the CDR3 is 13 residues.

The table lists this clonotype with many counts. The chain recombines TRBV5-1 with TRBJ2-5, with D uncertain. This CDR3 has 14 amino acids. In germline, CDR1 is SGHRS, CDR2 YFSETQ. With 4 bases removed from V and 2 bases from J, the gap between germline ends came to 12 bases. The CDR3, as DNA: TGCGCCAGCAGCCCTGGACGAGTGCAAGAGACCCAGTACTTC. Translation gives CASSPGRVQETQYF.

This clonotype was picked up many times. The chain couples TRBV18 to TRBJ2-2, with D possibly being TRBD1 or TRBD2 (5 bases each). Per the germline V gene, CDR1 is KGHSH and CDR2 is LQKENI. This CDR3 comprises 16 residues. V lost 3 bases and J lost 4, with 15 bases in between. The CDR3 loop reads CASSPPPGQSTGELFF. CDR3 coding DNA: TGTGCCAGCTCACCGCCCCCGGGGCAGAGCACCGGGGAGCTGTTTTTT.

The chain carries TRBV7-9 and TRBJ2-1; D perhaps matches TRBD1 (5 bases). Trimming shortened V by 5 bases and J by 8 bases, and 13 bases separated the two germline ends. The CDR3 extends over 13 amino acids. CDR1 and CDR2 from the germline V gene are SEHNR and FQNEAQ (reference sequence). Here the CDR3 DNA reads TGTGCCAGCAGCCAAAGCGCAGGGTATGAGCAGTTCTTC. Translated: CASSQSAGYEQFF.

This rearrangement joins TRBV11-1 to TRBJ2-7, with TRBD2 matching over 9 bases. Trimming at V came to 0 bases and at J to 0 bases, leaving 12 bases not matched to a gene. CDR1 is SGHAT, CDR2 FQDESV, per germline (reference sequence). The CDR3 contains 19 residues. CDR3 sequence (DNA): TGTGCCAGCAGCTTAGCGGTAGGGACTAGCCCTATGAGCTCCTACGAGCAGTACTTC. It translates to CASSLAVGTSPMSSYEQYF.

Turning to this clonotype: It may be a read error: a sequence one base away is much more abundant. This chain joins TRBV10-3 and TRBJ2-7; D gene ambiguous. Germline-derived CDR1 and CDR2 are ENHRY and SYGVKD. V was clipped by 7 bases and J by 3 bases, with 13 bases between them. This CDR3 is 13 amino acids long. CDR3: CAIMDDTNYEQYF. For the CDR3, the DNA is TGTGCCATCATGGACGACACCAACTACGAGCAGTACTTC.

This clonotype showed up just a few times. The chain is built from TRBV12-3 or TRBV12-4 and TRBJ2-2, with 8 positions matching TRBD1. The V and J ends lost 3 bases and 5 bases, in that order; junction bases with no gene match: 5. CDR3 length equals 15 residues. The CDR3 reads CASSFGQGGTGELFF. The CDR3, as DNA: TGTGCCAGCAGTTTCGGACAGGGAGGAACCGGGGAGCTGTTTTTT.

This clonotype has more than one count but fewer than ten. The chain is built from TRBV5-5 and TRBJ2-5, with D maybe TRBD2 (6 bases). The germline V and J ends were trimmed by 10 bases and 0 bases, with 19 bases remaining between them. The CDR3 runs 15 residues. Germline assignment: CDR1 SGHKS and CDR2 YYEKEE (reference sequence). The CDR3 here is CAAGSGSGYQETQYF. CDR3 sequence (DNA): TGTGCCGCGGGGTCGGGGTCCGGGTACCAAGAGACCCAGTACTTC.

This clonotype has at least ten counts. The CDR3 reads CASSFGATNEQFF. The CDR3 DNA sequence: TGTGCCAGCAGTTTCGGGGCCACCAATGAGCAGTTCTTC. The chain is built from TRBV12-3 or TRBV12-4 and TRBJ2-1; D assignment may be TRBD1 or TRBD2 (5 bases each). This CDR3 has 13 amino acids. V lost 3 bases, J lost 6 bases, and 9 bases lay in between.

This clonotype was seen repeatedly, ten times or more. V usage is TRBV5-5 and J usage is TRBJ2-2; D may be TRBD1 (7 bases). V lost 5 bases and J lost 1, with 9 bases in between. The germline gives CDR1 SGHKS, CDR2 YYEKEE (reference sequence). The CDR3 length is 14 residues. In DNA form, the CDR3 reads TGTGCCAGCAGGCAGGGGGGGAACACCGGGGAGCTGTTTTTT. Amino acid sequence: CASRQGGNTGELFF. Based on the CDR3 plus reference TRBV5-5 and TRBJ2-2, the full variable domain is DAGVTQSPTHLIKTRGQQVTLRCSPISGHKSVSWYQQVLGQGPQFIFQYYEKEERGRGNFPDRFSARQFPNYSSELNVNALLLGDSALYLCASRQGGNTGELFFGEGSRLTVL.

This clonotype was counted between two and nine times. The rearrangement joins TRBV12-3 or TRBV12-4 to TRBJ1-6; D not certain. The CDR3 is 14 amino acids. Trimming cost V 5 bases and J 10 bases, with 15 bases left between them. CDR3 loop: CASSGDPRGSPLHF. The CDR3 DNA reads as TGTGCCAGCAGTGGAGACCCACGAGGCTCACCCCTCCACTTT.

This clonotype was seen repeatedly, ten times or more. The chain employs TRBV12-3 or TRBV12-4 and TRBJ2-3, with a weak D call TRBD2 (6 bases). The CDR3 spans 15 residues. V was clipped by 3 bases and J by 0 bases, with 10 bases between them. CDR3: CASSFQRASTDTQYF. The CDR3 DNA reads TGTGCCAGCAGTTTTCAGCGGGCTAGCACAGATACGCAGTATTTT.

The chain joins TRBV7-3 to TRBJ1-1; possible D gene TRBD1, 5 bases. The CDR3 spans 16 residues. Trimming removed 0 bases at V and 0 bases at J, with 11 bases between. Germline CDR1 reads SGHTA; CDR2 reads FQGTGA. The chain's CDR3 is CASSLTPGGVNTEAFF. CDR3 bases: TGTGCCAGCAGCTTAACTCCGGGAGGGGTGAACACTGAAGCTTTCTTT.

Details on this clonotype: Given a much more abundant clone one base away, this may be a read error. The CDR3 here is CAISPTSKVYKQYF. The CDR3 DNA reads as TGTGCCATCAGTCCGACCTCGAAGGTATACAAGCAGTACTTC. The V gene is TRBV10-3, the J gene TRBJ2-7; unclear D gene. With 5 bases removed from V and 8 bases from J, the gap between germline ends came to 19 bases. Germline V lookup: CDR1 ENHRY, CDR2 SYGVKD. CDR3 length equals 14 residues.

The rearrangement uses TRBV9 and TRBJ2-1; D unclear. Per the germline V gene, CDR1 is SGDLS and CDR2 is YYNGEE. The CDR3 extends over 17 amino acids. V dropped 4 bases and J dropped 0 bases, with 17 bases sitting between them. The CDR3, as DNA: TGTGCCAGCAGCCCGAGCCCCAGCGTAGCCTCCTACAATGAGCAGTTCTTC. This codes for CASSPSPSVASYNEQFF. Supplemented by reference TRBV9 and TRBJ2-1, the full variable domain reads DSGVTQTPKHLITATGQRVTLRCSPRSGDLSVYWYQQSLDQGLQFLIQYYNGEERAKGNILERFSAQQFPDLHSELNLSSLELGDSALYFCASSPSPSVASYNEQFFGPGTRLTVL.

At least ten counts were recorded for this clonotype. The chain uses TRBV5-1 and TRBJ2-3; no reliable D call. The CDR3 loop spans 12 amino acids. Germline CDR1 SGHRS, CDR2 YFSETQ. Trimming left V 4 bases short and J 2 bases short, with 5 bases between. The CDR3 DNA is TGCGCCAGCAGCACCCTCACAGATACGCAGTATTTT. This codes for CASSTLTDTQYF.

This clonotype was detected a few times. The chain combines TRBV6-2 or TRBV6-3 with TRBJ2-7; the D gene is possibly TRBD1 (6 bases). The CDR3 has 15 amino acids. The germline V and J ends were trimmed by 6 bases and 2 bases, with 17 bases remaining between them. The V gene's germline CDR1 is MNHEY and CDR2 SVGEGT. Written as DNA, the CDR3 is TGTGCCAGCAGAGAACAGGGAAATCAAGCCTACGAGCAGTACTTC. This gives the protein CASREQGNQAYEQYF.

A few counts support this clonotype. The chain uses TRBV12-3 or TRBV12-4 and TRBJ1-2, with 8 positions matching TRBD1. The V gene end was trimmed by 5 bases and the J gene end by 4 bases; junction bases not matched to a gene: 9. This CDR3 contains 15 residues. CDR3 coding DNA: TGTGCCAGCAGTCCAGGGACAGGCGGATCCTATGGCTACACCTTC. Residues: CASSPGTGGSYGYTF.

This rearrangement joins TRBV2 to TRBJ2-2; tentative D call: TRBD2 (5 bases). This CDR3 has 14 amino acids. From germline, CDR1 is SNHLY and CDR2 FYNNEI. Trimming pared 1 base from V and 6 bases from J, leaving 9 bases between. CDR3 loop: CASSEESAAGELFF. The CDR3 DNA reads TGTGCCAGCAGTGAAGAGTCAGCGGCCGGGGAGCTGTTTTTT.

This clonotype was counted between two and nine times. The chain joins TRBV15 to TRBJ2-7, with D maybe TRBD2 (6 bases). The CDR3 runs 14 residues. The germline gives CDR1 LNHNV, CDR2 YYDKDF (reference sequence). The V and J ends lost 1 base and 9 bases respectively, with 16 bases between them. CDR3 in DNA: TGTGCCACCAGCAGAGGCGGGGACCCAGGAGGGCAGTACTTC. This gives the protein CATSRGGDPGGQYF. Based on the CDR3 plus reference TRBV15 and TRBJ2-7, the full variable domain is DAMVIQNPRYQVTQFGKPVTLSCSQTLNHNVMYWYQQKSSQAPKLLFHYYDKDFNNEADTPDNFQSRRPNTSFCFLDIRSPGLGDTAMYLCATSRGGDPGGQYFGPGTRLTVT.

The chain is built from TRBV12-3 or TRBV12-4 and TRBJ2-1; D gene unclear. V dropped 2 bases and J dropped 10 bases, with 15 bases sitting between them. The CDR3 spans 14 residues. Written as DNA, the CDR3 is TGTGCCAGCAGTTTATCGACTCCCGAAGCCGAGCAGTTCTTC. It yields the protein CASSLSTPEAEQFF.

There are many counts of this clonotype. The V and J genes are TRBV12-3 or TRBV12-4 and TRBJ1-2; D call uncertain. V was shortened by 4 bases and J by 0 bases, with 6 bases between the two germline ends. The CDR3 consists of 13 residues. The CDR3 DNA reads as TGTGCCAGCAGTTCAGCCACTAACTATGGCTACACCTTC. It translates to CASSSATNYGYTF.

This clonotype appeared a few times. This sequence joins TRBV7-2 and TRBJ2-3; D gene unclear. The CDR3 runs 13 residues. Trimming took 6 bases from V and 2 from J, leaving 9 bases between them. Germline assignment: CDR1 SGHTA and CDR2 FQGNSA. Here the CDR3 reads CASRIDTTDTQYF. CDR3 nucleotides: TGTGCCAGCAGGATTGACACCACAGATACGCAGTATTTT.